This record looks at one T cell receptor beta chain sequence and its context. The record originates from a study of T cells expressing NK-cell markers. Generation of TCR beta cDNA was performed by 5'RACE template switching incorporating UMIs. Using the 5' RACE reads, TCRdb records one entry per CDR3 protein without DNA. This sample's table has 440,000 or so distinct CDR3 sequences. CDR1 and CDR2 (germline): MNHEY, SMNVEV (reference sequence). This CDR3 spans 15 amino acids. The TCR originated in a woman aged 18 to 75 in good health. V gene TRBV27 combines with J gene TRBJ2-5; as DNA is missing, the TRBD2 call by TCRdb cannot be tested. Sequenced: blood T cells: a sorted CD56 or NKG2C T cell subset, CD4+ or CD8+ T cells, or bulk PBMC T cells (not recorded which). CDR3 protein: CASSSSGRARETQYF.